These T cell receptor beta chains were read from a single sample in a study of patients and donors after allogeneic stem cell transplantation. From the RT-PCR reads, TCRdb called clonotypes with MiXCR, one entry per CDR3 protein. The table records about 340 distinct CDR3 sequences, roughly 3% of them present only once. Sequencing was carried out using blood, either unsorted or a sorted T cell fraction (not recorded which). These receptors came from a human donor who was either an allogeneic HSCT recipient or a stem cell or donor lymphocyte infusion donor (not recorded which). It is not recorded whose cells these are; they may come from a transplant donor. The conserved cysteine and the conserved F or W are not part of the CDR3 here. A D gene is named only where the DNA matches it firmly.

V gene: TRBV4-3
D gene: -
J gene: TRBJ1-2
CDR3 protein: ASSPYMGYGYT

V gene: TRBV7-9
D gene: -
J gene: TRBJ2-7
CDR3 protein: ASSLEVYEQY

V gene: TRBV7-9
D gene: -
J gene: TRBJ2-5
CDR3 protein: ASSTTSDWQETQY

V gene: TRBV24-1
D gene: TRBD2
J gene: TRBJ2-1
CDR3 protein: ATSAIPGLAGEYYNEQF

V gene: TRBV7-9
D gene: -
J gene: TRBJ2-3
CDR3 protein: ASSSGPMRTQY

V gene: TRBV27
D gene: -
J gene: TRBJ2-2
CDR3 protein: ASSIPGGELF

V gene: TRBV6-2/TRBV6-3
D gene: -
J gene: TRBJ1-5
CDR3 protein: ASNVWGGNQPQH

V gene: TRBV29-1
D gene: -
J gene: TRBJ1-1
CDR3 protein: SVGKNTEAF